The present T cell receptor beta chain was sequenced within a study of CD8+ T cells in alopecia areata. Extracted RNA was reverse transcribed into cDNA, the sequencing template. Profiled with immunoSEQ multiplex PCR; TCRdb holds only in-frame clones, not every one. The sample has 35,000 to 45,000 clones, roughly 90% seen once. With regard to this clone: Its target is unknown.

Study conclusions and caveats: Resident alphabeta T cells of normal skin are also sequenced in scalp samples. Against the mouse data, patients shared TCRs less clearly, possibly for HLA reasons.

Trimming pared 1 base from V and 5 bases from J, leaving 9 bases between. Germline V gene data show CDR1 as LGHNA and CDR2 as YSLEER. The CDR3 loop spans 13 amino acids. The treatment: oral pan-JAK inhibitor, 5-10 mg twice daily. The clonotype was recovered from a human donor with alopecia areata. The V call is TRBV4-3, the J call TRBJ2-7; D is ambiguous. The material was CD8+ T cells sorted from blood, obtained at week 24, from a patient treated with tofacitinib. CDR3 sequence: CASSQGEVDEQYF. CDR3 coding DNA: TGCGCCAGCAGCCAAGGGGAAGTGGACGAGCAGTACTTC.